This T cell receptor (beta chain) was obtained from a study of sequential checkpoint blockade in melanoma. Overall study: TCRbeta immunosequencing was performed on DNA from roughly 91 pretreatment melanoma tumor samples. Matched biopsies came pretreatment and at week 13 for twenty-two patients.

Study-wide findings and caveats: For nivolumab-first patients, baseline tumor clonality was associated with response.

The protocol was immunoSEQ multiplex PCR, while the TCRdb copy is restricted to in-frame clones and leaves out a portion. The sample shows tens of thousands of clones, approximately 30% of them seen only once. Worth noting for this clone: Its specificity is unknown.

The ends lost 4 bases at V and 3 bases at J; junction bases unmatched: 7. CDR1 is SQVTM, CDR2 ANQGSEA, per germline. This CDR3 is 14 amino acids long. Specified treatment: randomized to nivolumab then ipilimumab (arm A) or the reverse (arm B). The sequencing here drew on tumor tissue (inferred from file names), taken from a patient given nivolumab and ipilimumab in sequence. This receptor was obtained from a human donor with melanoma. This chain connects TRBV29-1 to TRBJ1-2; 8 bases fit TRBD1. The CDR3 DNA reads TGCAGCGTTGCCTACGTGGGACAGGACTATGGCTACACCTTC. It encodes CSVAYVGQDYGYTF. Based on the CDR3 plus reference TRBV29-1 and TRBJ1-2, the full variable domain is SAVISQKPSRDICQRGTSLTIQCQVDSQVTMMFWYRQQPGQSLTLIATANQGSEATYESGFVIDKFPISRPNLTFSTLTVSNMSPEDSSIYLCSVAYVGQDYGYTFGSGTRLTVV.